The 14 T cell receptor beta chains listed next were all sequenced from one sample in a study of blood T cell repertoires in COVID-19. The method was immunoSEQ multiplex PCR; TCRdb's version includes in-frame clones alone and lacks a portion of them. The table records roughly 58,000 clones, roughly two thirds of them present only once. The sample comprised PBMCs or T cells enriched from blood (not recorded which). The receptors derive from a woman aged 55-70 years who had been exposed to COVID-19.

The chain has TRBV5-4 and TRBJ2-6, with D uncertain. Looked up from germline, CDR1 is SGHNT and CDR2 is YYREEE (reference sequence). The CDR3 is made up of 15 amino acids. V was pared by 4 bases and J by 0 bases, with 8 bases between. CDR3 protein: CASSPFSSGANVLTF. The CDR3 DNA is TGTGCCAGCAGCCCGTTTAGCTCTGGGGCCAACGTCCTGACTTTC.

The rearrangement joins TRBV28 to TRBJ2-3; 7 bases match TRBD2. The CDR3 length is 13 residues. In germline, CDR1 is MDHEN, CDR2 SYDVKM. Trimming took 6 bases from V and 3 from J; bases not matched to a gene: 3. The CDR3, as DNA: TGTGCCAGCAGGCGGGGGATGACAGATACGCAGTATTTT. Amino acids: CASRRGMTDTQYF.

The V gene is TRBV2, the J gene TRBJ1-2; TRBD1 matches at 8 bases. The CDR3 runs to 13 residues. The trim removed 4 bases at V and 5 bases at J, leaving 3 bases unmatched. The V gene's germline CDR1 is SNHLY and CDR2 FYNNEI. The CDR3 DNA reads TGTGCCAGCAGTGCGGACAGGGAATATGGCTACACCTTC. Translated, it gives CASSADREYGYTF. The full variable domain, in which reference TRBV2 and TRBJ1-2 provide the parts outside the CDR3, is EPEVTQTPSHQVTQMGQEVILRCVPISNHLYFYWYRQILGQKVEFLVSFYNNEISEKSEIFDDQFSVERPDGSNFTLKIRSTKLEDSAMYFCASSADREYGYTFGSGTRLTVV.

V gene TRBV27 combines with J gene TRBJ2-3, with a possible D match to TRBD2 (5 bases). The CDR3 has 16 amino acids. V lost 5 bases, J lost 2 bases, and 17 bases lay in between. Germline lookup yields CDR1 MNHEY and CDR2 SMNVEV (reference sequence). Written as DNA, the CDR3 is TGTGCCAGCAGTATGCTTCTCGGGGTCACCACAGATACGCAGTATTTT. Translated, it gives CASSMLLGVTTDTQYF.

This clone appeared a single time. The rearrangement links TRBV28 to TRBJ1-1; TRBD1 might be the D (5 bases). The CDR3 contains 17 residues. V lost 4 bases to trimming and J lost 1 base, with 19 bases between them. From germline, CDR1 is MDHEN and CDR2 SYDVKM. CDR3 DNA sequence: TGTGCCAGCAGTTCCGGACGCGGTTATAGGGGGAACACTGAAGCTTTCTTT. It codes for CASSSGRGYRGNTEAFF.

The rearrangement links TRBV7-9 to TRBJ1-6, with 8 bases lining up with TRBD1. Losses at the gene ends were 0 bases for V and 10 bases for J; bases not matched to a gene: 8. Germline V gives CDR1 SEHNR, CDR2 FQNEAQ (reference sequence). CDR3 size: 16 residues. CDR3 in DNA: TGTGCCAGCAGCTTAGCGGGGGGACAGGTCGGCTCACCCCTCCACTTT. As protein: CASSLAGGQVGSPLHF. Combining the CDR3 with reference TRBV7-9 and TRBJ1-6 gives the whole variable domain DTGVSQNPRHKITKRGQNVTFRCDPISEHNRLYWYRQTLGQGPEFLTYFQNEAQLEKSRLLSDRFSAERPKGSFSTLEIQRTEQGDSAMYLCASSLAGGQVGSPLHFGNGTRLTVT.

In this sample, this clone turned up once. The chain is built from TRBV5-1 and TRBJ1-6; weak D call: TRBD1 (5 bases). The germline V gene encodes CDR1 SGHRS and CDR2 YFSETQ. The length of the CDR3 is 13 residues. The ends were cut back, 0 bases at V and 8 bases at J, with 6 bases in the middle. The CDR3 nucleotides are TGCGCCAGCAGCTTGGAAGGGGATTCACCCCTCCACTTT. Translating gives CASSLEGDSPLHF.

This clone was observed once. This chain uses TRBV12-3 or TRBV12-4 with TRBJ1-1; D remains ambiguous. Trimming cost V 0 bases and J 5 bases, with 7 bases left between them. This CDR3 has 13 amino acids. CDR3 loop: CASSLAATTEAFF. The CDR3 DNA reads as TGTGCCAGCAGTTTAGCGGCGACAACTGAAGCTTTCTTT.

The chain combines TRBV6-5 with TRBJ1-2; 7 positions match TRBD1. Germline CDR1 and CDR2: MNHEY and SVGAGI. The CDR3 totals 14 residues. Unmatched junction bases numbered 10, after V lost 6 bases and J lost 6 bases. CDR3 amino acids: CASSAGQRLDGYTF. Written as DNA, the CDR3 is TGTGCCAGCAGCGCGGGACAGAGACTTGATGGCTACACCTTC.

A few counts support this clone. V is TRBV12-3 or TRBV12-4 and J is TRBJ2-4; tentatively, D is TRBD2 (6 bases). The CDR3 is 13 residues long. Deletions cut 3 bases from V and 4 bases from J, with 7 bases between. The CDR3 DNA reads TGTGCCAGCAGTTTCCGGGAGAAAAACATTCAGTACTTC. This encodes CASSFREKNIQYF.

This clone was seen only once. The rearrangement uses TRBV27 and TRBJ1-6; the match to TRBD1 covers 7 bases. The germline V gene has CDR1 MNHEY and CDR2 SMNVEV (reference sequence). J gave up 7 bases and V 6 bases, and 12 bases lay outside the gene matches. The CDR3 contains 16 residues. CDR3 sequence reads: CASRITAGGRNSPLHF. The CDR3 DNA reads TGTGCCAGCAGGATTACGGCAGGGGGAAGAAATTCACCCCTCCACTTT.

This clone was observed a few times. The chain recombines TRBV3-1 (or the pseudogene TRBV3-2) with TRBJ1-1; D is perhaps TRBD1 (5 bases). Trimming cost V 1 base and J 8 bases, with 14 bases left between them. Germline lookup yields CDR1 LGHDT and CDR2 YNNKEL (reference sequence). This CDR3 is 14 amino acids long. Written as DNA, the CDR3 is TGTGCCAGCAGCCAAGGACTAGGGGTTGGAGAAGCTTTCTTT. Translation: CASSQGLGVGEAFF.

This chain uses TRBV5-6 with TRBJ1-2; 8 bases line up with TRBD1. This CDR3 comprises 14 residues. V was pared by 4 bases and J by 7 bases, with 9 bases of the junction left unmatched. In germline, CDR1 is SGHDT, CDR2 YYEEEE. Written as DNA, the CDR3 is TGTGCCAGCAGCCTGGACAGGGCTGAGTCTGGCTACACCTTC. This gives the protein CASSLDRAESGYTF.

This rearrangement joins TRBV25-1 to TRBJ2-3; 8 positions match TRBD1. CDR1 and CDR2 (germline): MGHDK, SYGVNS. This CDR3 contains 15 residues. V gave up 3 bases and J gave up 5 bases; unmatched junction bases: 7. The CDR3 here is CASSDADRERDTQYF. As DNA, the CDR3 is TGTGCCAGCAGTGACGCGGACAGGGAAAGAGATACGCAGTATTTT.